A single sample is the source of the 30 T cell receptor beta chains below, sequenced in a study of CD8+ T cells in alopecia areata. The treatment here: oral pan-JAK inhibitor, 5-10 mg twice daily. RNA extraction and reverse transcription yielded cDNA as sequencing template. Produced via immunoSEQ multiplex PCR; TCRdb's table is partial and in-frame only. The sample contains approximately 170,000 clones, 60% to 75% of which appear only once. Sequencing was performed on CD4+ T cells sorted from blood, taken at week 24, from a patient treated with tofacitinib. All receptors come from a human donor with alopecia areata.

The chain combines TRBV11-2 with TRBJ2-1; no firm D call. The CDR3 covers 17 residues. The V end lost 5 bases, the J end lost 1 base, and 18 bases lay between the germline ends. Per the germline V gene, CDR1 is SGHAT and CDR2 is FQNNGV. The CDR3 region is CASSPRVWGNSYNEQFF. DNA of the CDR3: TGTGCCAGCAGCCCACGAGTATGGGGAAATTCCTACAATGAGCAGTTCTTC.

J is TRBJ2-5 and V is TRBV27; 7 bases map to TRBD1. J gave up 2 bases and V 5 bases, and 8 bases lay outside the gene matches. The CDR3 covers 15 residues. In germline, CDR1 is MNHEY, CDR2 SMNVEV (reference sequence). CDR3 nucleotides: TGTGCCAGCAGTGTACAGGGGTACCTTCAAGAGACCCAGTACTTC. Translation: CASSVQGYLQETQYF.

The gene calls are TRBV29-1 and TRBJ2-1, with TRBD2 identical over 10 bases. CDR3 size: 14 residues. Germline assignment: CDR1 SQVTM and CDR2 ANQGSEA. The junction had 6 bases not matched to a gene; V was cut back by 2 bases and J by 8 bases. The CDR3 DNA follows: TGCAGCGTTGAATCAAGCGGGGGGGCTGATGAGCAGTTCTTC. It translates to CSVESSGGADEQFF.

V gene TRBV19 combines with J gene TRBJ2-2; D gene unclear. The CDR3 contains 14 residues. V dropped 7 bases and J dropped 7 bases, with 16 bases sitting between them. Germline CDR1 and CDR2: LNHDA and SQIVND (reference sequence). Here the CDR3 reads CASNPGFKGGELFF. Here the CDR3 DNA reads TGTGCCAGTAATCCGGGTTTCAAAGGCGGGGAGCTGTTTTTT.

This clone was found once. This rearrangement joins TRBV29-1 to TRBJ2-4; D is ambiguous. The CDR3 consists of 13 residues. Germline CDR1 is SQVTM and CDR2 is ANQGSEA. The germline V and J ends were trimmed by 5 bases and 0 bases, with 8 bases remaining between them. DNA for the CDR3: TGCAGCGTTCAAAAATTAGCCAAAAACATTCAGTACTTC. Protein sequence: CSVQKLAKNIQYF.

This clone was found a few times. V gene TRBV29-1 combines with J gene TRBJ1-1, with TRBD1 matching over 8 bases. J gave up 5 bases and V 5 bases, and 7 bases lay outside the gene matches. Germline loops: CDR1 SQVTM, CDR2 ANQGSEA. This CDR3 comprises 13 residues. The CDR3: CSVYQGAGTEAFF. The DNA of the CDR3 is TGCAGCGTTTATCAGGGGGCAGGAACTGAAGCTTTCTTT.

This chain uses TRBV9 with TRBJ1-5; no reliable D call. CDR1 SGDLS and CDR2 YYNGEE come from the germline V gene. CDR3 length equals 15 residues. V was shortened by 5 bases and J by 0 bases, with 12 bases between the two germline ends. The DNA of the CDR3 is TGTGCCAGCAGTCCCCGACCGAATAGCAATCAGCCCCAGCATTTT. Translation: CASSPRPNSNQPQHF.

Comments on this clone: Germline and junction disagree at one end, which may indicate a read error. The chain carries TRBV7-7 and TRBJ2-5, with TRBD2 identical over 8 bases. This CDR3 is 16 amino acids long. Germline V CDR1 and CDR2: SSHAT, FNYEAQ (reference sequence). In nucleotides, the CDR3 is TGTGCTAGCAGCTCCGCAGGCGGGGGGTTCCAAGAGACCCAGTACTTC. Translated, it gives CASSSAGGGFQETQYF.

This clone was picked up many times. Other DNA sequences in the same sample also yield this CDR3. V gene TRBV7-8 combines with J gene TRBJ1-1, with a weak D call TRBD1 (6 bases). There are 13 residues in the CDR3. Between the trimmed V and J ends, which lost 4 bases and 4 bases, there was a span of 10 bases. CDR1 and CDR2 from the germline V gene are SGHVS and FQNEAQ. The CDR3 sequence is CASSSQGGTEAFF. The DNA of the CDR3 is TGTGCCAGCAGCTCACAGGGTGGCACTGAAGCTTTCTTT. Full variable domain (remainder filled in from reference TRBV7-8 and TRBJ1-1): GAGVSQSPRYKVAKRGQDVALRCDPISGHVSLFWYQQALGQGPEFLTYFQNEAQLDKSGLPSDRFFAERPEGSVSTLKIQRTQQEDSAVYLCASSSQGGTEAFFGQGTRLTVV.

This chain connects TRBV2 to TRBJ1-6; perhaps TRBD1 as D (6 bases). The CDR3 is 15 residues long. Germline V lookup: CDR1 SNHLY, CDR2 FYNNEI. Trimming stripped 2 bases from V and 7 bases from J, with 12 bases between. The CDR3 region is CASSESAGENSPLHF. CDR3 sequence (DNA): TGTGCCAGCAGTGAATCGGCAGGGGAAAATTCACCCCTCCACTTT.

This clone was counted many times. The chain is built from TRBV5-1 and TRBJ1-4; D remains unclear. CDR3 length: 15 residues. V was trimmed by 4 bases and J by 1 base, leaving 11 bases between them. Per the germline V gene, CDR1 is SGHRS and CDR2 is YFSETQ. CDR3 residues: CASSPLVGTNEKLFF. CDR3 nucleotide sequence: TGCGCCAGCAGCCCCCTCGTCGGAACTAATGAAAAACTGTTTTTT.

Written as DNA, the CDR3 is TGTGCCAGCAGCACCCTGGCGGGACAGACCTACGAGCAGTACTTC. This encodes CASSTLAGQTYEQYF. The chain uses TRBV7-8 and TRBJ2-7; D possibly corresponds to TRBD1 (7 bases). CDR1 and CDR2 (germline): SGHVS, FQNEAQ. The CDR3 contains 15 residues. V was pared by 5 bases and J by 2 bases, with 16 bases between.

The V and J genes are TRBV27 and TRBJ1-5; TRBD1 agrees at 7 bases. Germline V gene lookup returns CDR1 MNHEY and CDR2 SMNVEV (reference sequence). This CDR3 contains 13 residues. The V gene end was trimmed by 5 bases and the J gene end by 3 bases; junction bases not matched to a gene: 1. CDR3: CASSTGVNQPQHF. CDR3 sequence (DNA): TGTGCCAGCAGTACAGGGGTCAATCAGCCCCAGCATTTT.

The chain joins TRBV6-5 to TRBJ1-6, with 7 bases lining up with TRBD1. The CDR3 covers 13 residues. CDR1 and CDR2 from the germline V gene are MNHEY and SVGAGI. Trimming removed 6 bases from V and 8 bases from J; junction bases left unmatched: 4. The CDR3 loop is CASRPGQDSPLHF. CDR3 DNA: TGTGCCAGCAGGCCAGGACAGGATTCACCCCTCCACTTT.

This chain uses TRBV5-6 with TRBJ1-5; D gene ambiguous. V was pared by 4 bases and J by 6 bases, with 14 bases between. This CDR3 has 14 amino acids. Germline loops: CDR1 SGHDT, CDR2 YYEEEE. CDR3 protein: CASSRRSSGQPQHF. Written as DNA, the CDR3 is TGTGCCAGCAGCCGCAGATCCAGCGGTCAGCCCCAGCATTTT.

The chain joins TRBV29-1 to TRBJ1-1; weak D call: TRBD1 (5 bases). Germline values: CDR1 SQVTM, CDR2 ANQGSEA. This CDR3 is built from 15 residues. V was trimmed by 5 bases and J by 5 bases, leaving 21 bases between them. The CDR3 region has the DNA TGCAGCGTTTCTCCCAAGCTAGGGACGCAGACTGAAGCTTTCTTT. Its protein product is CSVSPKLGTQTEAFF. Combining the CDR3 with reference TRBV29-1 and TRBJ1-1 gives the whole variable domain SAVISQKPSRDICQRGTSLTIQCQVDSQVTMMFWYRQQPGQSLTLIATANQGSEATYESGFVIDKFPISRPNLTFSTLTVSNMSPEDSSIYLCSVSPKLGTQTEAFFGQGTRLTVV.

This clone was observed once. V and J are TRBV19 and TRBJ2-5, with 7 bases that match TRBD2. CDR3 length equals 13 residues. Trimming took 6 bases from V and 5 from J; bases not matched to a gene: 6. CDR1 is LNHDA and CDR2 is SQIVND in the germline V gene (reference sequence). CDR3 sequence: CASSREVPETQYF. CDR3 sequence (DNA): TGTGCCAGTAGCCGGGAGGTCCCTGAGACCCAGTACTTC.

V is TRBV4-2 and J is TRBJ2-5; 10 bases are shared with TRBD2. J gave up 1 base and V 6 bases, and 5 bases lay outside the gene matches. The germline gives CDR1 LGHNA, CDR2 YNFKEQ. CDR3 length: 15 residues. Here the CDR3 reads CASSPSGGLQETQYF. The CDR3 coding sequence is TGTGCCAGCAGTCCTAGCGGGGGCCTCCAAGAGACCCAGTACTTC.

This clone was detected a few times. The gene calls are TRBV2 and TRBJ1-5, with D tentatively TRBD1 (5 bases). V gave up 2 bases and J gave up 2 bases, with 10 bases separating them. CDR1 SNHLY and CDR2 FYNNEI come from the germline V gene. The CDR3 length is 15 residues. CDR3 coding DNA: TGTGCCAGCAGTGAACCCGGGGCAGGCAATCAGCCCCAGCATTTT. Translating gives CASSEPGAGNQPQHF.

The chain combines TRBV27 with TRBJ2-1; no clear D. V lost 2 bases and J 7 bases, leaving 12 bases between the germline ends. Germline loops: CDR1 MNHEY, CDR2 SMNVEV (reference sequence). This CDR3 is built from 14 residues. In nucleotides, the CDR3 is TGTGCCAGCAGTTTACGGCTAGTGTCTAATGAGCAGTTCTTC. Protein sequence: CASSLRLVSNEQFF.

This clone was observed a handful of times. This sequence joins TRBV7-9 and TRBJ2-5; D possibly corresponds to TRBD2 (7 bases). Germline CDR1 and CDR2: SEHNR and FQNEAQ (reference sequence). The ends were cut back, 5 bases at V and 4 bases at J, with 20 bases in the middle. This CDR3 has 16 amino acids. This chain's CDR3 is CASSGSPAGAAETQYF. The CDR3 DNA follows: TGTGCCAGCAGCGGAAGTCCGGCGGGGGCCGCAGAGACCCAGTACTTC.

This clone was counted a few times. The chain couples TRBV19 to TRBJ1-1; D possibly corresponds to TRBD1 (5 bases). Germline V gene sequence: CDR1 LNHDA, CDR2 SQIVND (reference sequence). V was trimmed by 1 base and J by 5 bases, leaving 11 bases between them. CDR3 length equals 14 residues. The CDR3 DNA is TGTGCCAGTAGTATAGCCGGGACTAGGACTGAAGCTTTCTTT. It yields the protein CASSIAGTRTEAFF.

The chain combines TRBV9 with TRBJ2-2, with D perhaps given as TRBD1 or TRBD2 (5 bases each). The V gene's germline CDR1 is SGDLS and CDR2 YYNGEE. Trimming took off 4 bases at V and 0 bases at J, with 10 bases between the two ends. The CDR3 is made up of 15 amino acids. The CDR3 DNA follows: TGTGCCAGCAGCTGGGGGACGGCGAACACCGGGGAGCTGTTTTTT. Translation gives CASSWGTANTGELFF.

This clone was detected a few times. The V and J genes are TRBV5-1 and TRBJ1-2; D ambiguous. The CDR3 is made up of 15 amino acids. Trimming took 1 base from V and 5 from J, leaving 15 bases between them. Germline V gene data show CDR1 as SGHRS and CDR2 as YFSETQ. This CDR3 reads CASSLNVLASYGYTF. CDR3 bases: TGCGCCAGCAGCTTGAATGTGTTGGCCTCGTATGGCTACACCTTC.

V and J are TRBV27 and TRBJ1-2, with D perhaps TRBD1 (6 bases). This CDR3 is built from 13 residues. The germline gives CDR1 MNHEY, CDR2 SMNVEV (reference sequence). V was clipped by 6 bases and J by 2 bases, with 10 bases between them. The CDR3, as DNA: TGTGCCAGCAGCCCCAGGGGAAACTATGGCTACACCTTC. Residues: CASSPRGNYGYTF.

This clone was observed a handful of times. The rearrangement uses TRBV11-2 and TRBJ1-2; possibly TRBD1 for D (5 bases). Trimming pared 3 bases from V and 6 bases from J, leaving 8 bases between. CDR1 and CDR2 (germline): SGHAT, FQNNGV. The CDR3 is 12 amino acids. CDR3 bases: TGTGCCAGCAGCTTTAAGGGGAATGGCTACACCTTC. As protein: CASSFKGNGYTF.

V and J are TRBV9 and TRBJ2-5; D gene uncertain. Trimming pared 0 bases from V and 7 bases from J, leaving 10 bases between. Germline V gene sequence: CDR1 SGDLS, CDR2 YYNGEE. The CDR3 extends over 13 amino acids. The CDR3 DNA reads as TGTGCCAGCAGCGTAGATTTCTCCGGGACCCAGTACTTC. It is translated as CASSVDFSGTQYF. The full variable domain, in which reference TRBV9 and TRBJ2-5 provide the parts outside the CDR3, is DSGVTQTPKHLITATGQRVTLRCSPRSGDLSVYWYQQSLDQGLQFLIQYYNGEERAKGNILERFSAQQFPDLHSELNLSSLELGDSALYFCASSVDFSGTQYFGPGTRLLVL.

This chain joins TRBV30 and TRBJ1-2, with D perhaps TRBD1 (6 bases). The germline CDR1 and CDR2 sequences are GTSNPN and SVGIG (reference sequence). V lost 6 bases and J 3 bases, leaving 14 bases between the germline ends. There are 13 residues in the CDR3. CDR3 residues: CACNRVTDYGYTF. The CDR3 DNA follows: TGTGCCTGTAACAGGGTTACGGACTATGGCTACACCTTC.

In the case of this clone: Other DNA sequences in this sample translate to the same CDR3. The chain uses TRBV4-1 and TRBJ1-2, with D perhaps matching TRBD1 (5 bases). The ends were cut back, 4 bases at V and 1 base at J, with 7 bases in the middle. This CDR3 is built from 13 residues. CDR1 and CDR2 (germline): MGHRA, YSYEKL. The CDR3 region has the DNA TGCGCCAGCAGCCCTCAGGGTAACTATGGCTACACCTTC. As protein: CASSPQGNYGYTF.

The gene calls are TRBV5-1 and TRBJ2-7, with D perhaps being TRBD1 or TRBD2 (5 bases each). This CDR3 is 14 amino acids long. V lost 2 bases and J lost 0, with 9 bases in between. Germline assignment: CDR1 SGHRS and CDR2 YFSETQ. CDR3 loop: CASSFRGDSYEQYF. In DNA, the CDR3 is TGCGCCAGCAGCTTCCGGGGCGACTCCTACGAGCAGTACTTC.